This T cell receptor (beta chain) is from a study of technical replicates of blood from a handful of donors. Clones were read by immunoSEQ multiplex PCR, and TCRdb kept only the in-frame ones, dropping some. The data contain tens of thousands of clones, around 90% of them singletons. The germline V gene encodes CDR1 MNHEY and CDR2 SMNVEV (reference sequence). This CDR3 is 15 amino acids long. Deletions cut 6 bases from V and 8 bases from J, with 19 bases between. Sequenced material: T cells isolated from PBMCs. This chain joins TRBV27 and TRBJ1-4, with D possibly TRBD1 on 5 matching bases. This sequence originates from a human donor in good health. As DNA, the CDR3 is TGTGCCAGCAGGGTCCGGACAAGGGCAGGCGAAAAACTGTTTTTT. Its protein is CASRVRTRAGEKLFF.